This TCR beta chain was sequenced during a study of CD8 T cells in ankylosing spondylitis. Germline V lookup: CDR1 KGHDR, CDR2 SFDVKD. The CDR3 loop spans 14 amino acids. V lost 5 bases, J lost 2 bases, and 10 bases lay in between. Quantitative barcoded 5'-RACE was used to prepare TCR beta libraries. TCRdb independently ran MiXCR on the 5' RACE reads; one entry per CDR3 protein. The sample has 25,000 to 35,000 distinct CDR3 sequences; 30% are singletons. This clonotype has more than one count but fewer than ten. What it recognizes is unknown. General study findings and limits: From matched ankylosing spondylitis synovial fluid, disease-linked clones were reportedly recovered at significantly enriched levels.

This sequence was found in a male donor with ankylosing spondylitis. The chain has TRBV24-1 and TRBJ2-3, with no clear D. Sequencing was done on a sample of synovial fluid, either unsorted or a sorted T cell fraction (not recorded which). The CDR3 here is CATSGSSFTDTQYF. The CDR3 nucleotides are TGTGCCACCAGTGGGTCAAGCTTCACAGATACGCAGTATTTT.